These 13 T cell receptor beta chains were all obtained from the same sample, sequenced in a study of T cell responses to AZD1222 COVID-19 vaccine (dated by TCRdb to about 2021). The method behind the library was the immunoSEQ multiplex PCR assay. Drawn from immuneACCESS, this table holds only the in-frame rearrangements with V and J called that TCRdb kept. Clones are partly lost; checked studies trace under half to an unresolved V gene and leave the rest unexplained. This sample holds 100,000 or so clones; approximately 89% were observed only once. Of the sample, roughly 5% falls within the top ten clones. In light of the paper, this sample's time point label describes: about 28 days (+/-7) after the second vaccine dose. The sample in question was peripheral blood, obtained 28 days after the second AZD1222 dose. These receptors came from an adult who received the AZD1222 COVID-19 vaccine.

The V and J genes are TRBV7-8 and TRBJ1-1; D gene uncertain. Germline V gene sequence: CDR1 SGHVS, CDR2 FQNEAQ. CDR3 length: 15 amino acids. Trimming pared 1 base from V and 1 base from J, leaving 10 bases between. CDR3 sequence (DNA): TGTGCCAGCAGCTTAGAGGCCAGGTGGAACACTGAAGCTTTCTTT. Amino acids: CASSLEARWNTEAFF.

This clone was counted once. CDR3 in DNA: TGTGCCGCGTACTCTAACTATGGCTACACCTTC. Its protein product is CAAYSNYGYTF. This sequence joins TRBV28 and TRBJ1-2; D gene unclear. The CDR3 is made up of 11 amino acids. With 11 bases removed from V and 0 bases from J, the gap between germline ends came to 7 bases. Germline V gives CDR1 MDHEN, CDR2 SYDVKM.

The V call is TRBV25-1, the J call TRBJ2-7, with 10 bases matching TRBD2. CDR3 size: 15 residues. Germline V gives CDR1 MGHDK, CDR2 SYGVNS. V shed 2 bases, J shed 1 base, and the junction held 2 bases outside the gene matches. In DNA form, the CDR3 reads TGTGCCAGCAGTGAAGGGGGACTAGCGTCCTACGAGCAGTACTTC. Its translation: CASSEGGLASYEQYF.

This sequence joins TRBV7-2 and TRBJ2-1; 10 bases are a match to TRBD2. From germline, CDR1 is SGHTA and CDR2 FQGNSA. The CDR3 extends over 16 amino acids. Trimming at V came to 5 bases and at J to 6 bases, leaving 10 bases not matched to a gene. The CDR3: CASSPSRTSGRNEQFF. CDR3 nucleotide sequence: TGTGCCAGCAGCCCCTCCCGGACTAGCGGACGCAATGAGCAGTTCTTC.

There are many counts of this clone. The genes are TRBV7-9 and TRBJ2-7; D might be TRBD1 (6 bases). Trimming removed 5 bases at V and 1 base at J, with 15 bases between. There are 15 residues in the CDR3. From germline, CDR1 is SEHNR and CDR2 FQNEAQ (reference sequence). The DNA of the CDR3 is TGTGCCAGCAGCCACCTTGGGGACATATCCTACGAGCAGTACTTC. It codes for CASSHLGDISYEQYF.

This clone has just one count. This chain connects TRBV7-9 to TRBJ1-1; D is ambiguous. CDR3 size: 13 residues. V lost 5 bases, J lost 1 base, and 8 bases lay in between. Germline CDR1 and CDR2: SEHNR and FQNEAQ (reference sequence). CDR3 sequence: CASSVLKNTEAFF. For the CDR3, the DNA is TGTGCCAGCAGCGTCCTCAAGAACACTGAAGCTTTCTTT.

As to this clone: This CDR3 is also generated by other DNA sequences in the sample. The genes are TRBV3-1 (or the pseudogene TRBV3-2) and TRBJ1-5; no clear D. Per germline, CDR1 LGHDT and CDR2 YNNKEL (reference sequence). The CDR3 sequence is 12 residues long. Trimming took 3 bases from V and 5 from J, leaving 5 bases between them. CDR3 residues: CASSHLDQPQHF. CDR3 sequence (DNA): TGTGCCAGCAGCCACCTAGATCAGCCCCAGCATTTT.

The chain uses TRBV7-9 and TRBJ2-3, with 11 bases lining up with TRBD2. The CDR3 is 17 amino acids. Germline trimming cut 6 bases from V and 2 bases from J; bases unmatched to any gene: 10. Germline loops: CDR1 SEHNR, CDR2 FQNEAQ (reference sequence). The CDR3 DNA reads as TGTGCCAGCAGTACACATGAGACTAGCGGGGCCACAGATACGCAGTATTTT. It yields the protein CASSTHETSGATDTQYF.

This chain uses TRBV5-1 with TRBJ2-7; maybe TRBD2 (7 bases). The CDR3 runs to 14 residues. Germline values: CDR1 SGHRS, CDR2 YFSETQ. Trimming cost V 2 bases and J 6 bases, with 15 bases left between them. CDR3 sequence (DNA): TGCGCCAGCAGCTTTGGGGGGGCCTCAGTCGAGCAGTACTTC. It encodes CASSFGGASVEQYF.

V and J are TRBV5-4 and TRBJ2-1, with 8 bases matching TRBD2. V shed 6 bases and J 7 bases; nucleotides not matched to a gene: 12. This CDR3 is 15 amino acids long. Germline lookup yields CDR1 SGHNT and CDR2 YYREEE (reference sequence). CDR3 in DNA: TGTGCCAGCATCGAGAGCGGGGGTTCTCCAAATGAGCAGTTCTTC. Protein product: CASIESGGSPNEQFF.

The V call is TRBV7-6, the J call TRBJ2-2; 7 bases are a match to TRBD2. Germline V gives CDR1 SGHVS, CDR2 FNYEAQ. The CDR3 is 16 amino acids. V lost 1 base, J lost 3 bases, and 5 bases stayed unmatched. The CDR3 reads CASSLEIAGYTGELFF. The CDR3 region has the DNA TGTGCCAGCAGCTTAGAAATAGCGGGTTACACCGGGGAGCTGTTTTTT.

This chain uses TRBV21-1 with TRBJ2-6; the tabulated D call, TRBD1, remains unverified against the DNA. TRBV21-1 has pseudogene status. The CDR3 sequence is 16 residues long. Here the CDR3 reads CATTGGRDSGANVLTF. The CDR3 DNA follows: TGTGCCACGACAGGGGGGAGGGACTCTGGGGCCAACGTCCTGACTTTC.

CDR3 in DNA: TGCGCCAGCAGCTTGGATCTAGCGGGGGCCCTCTACGAGCAGTACTTC. Translating it yields CASSLDLAGALYEQYF. The chain carries TRBV5-1 and TRBJ2-7, with 10 bases that match TRBD2. Germline V CDR1 and CDR2: SGHRS, YFSETQ. Trimming at V came to 0 bases and at J to 3 bases, leaving 6 bases not matched to a gene. There are 16 residues in the CDR3.